Below, one T cell receptor beta chain is given with its context. It has no known antigen specificity. Base qualities are not at hand, and no much larger clone is one base apart. The donors were healthy, HIV-negative adults who had no recently reported acute infections or vaccinations. Only Caucasian adults living in Nashville, Tennessee, USA were represented among the donors. CD4+ T cells were enriched through magnetic negative selection, after which naive cells were positively selected on CD45RA and the remaining negative fraction served as the memory subset. After blood collection by leukapheresis, PBMCs were isolated using Ficoll-Histopaque density gradient centrifugation and then cryopreserved in the vapor phase of liquid nitrogen. Analytical flow cytometry was used to check the purity and quantity of every magnetically sorted T cell population. From each sorted fraction, genomic DNA was isolated and quantified by UV absorbance on a Nanodrop 2000c.

This sample is part of a study of shared clonotypes between healthy human individuals (TCRdb year 2020). About the study as a whole: Three men and two women, aged 18 to 49 years, made up the cohort. For each donor, CD4 naive and CD4 memory were each given three plates, CD8 naive was given two plates, and CD8 memory was given one plate. To estimate repertoire size and how much clonotypes are shared between individuals, the study performed deep sequencing of blood TCR repertoires from roughly five healthy adults. Between about 0.8 and 9.5 billion PBMCs per donor were obtained by leukapheresis. To increase sequencing depth and limit assay-specific biases, TCR repertoire library preparation and sequencing were carried out by different laboratories using diverse techniques.

Germline trimming amounts to 6 bases on V and 3 bases on J, with 6 as the count of junction bases outside the gene matches. The CDR3 spans 14 residues, from the cysteine through the phenylalanine. This entry keeps only the CDR3 DNA: 42 bases, framed from base 1. CDR1 SQVTM and CDR2 ANQGSEA were looked up in the germline V gene. Using the deep immunoSEQ assay, multiplex PCR amplified TCR CDR3 regions from genomic DNA. Extracted genomic DNA from each cell subset was distributed evenly across all wells of several immunoSEQ 96-well plates, and each plate was treated as a replicate. Each replicate PCR for sorted subsets received around 210 ng genomic DNA, equal to tens of thousands of T cell genomes. The purified libraries were quantified using a Qubit 3.0 fluorometer, sized with a Bioanalyzer 2100, and then quantified again using the KAPA Library Quantification kit. Every immunoSEQ 96-well plate was sequenced on a dedicated single-read 150-cycle Illumina NextSeq 550 flow cell. From the authors' description of their analysis: The immunoSEQ output contained only junctional sequences without quality scores, so filtering could not match that applied to full-length reads. Sequences were annotated with PyIR, a Python wrapper for IgBLAST v1.9, and V/J genes and CDR3 were assigned using IMGT germline references. Reads were removed for weak V/J assignments (E-value above 1e-6), missing CDR3, stop codons, out-of-frame junctions, or ambiguous translated residues. V3J clonotypes were defined as sequences sharing the same inferred V gene, J gene, and CDR3 amino acid sequence. To compute the percentage overlap between repertoires, the number of shared unique clonotypes was divided by the size of the smaller repertoire. Richness of each repertoire was evaluated using RTK rarefaction, the Chao1 estimator, and Recon v2.1 estimates of unobserved clonotypes. Generation probabilities were computed with OLGA for all TCRbeta clonotypes obtained by the gDNA method from a few donors. Entries here come from immuneACCESS through TCRdb and include only in-frame sequences with V and J called. Some clones fail to appear in such tables; in the studies checked, an unresolved V gene covers under half of the shortfall, and the cause of the remainder is unknown. V and J calls and clone size are those listed in that table; D and trimming were worked out from the DNA. The sample table lists 2 million to 2.5 million clones, roughly 92% of them with a count of one. Approximately 0.4% of the sample is in the top ten clones.

Study-wide findings and limitations: Based on pairwise subsampling, the degree of clonotype sharing among donors was expected to be affected by sequencing depth. Even with the large sequencing depth, rarefaction of the sorted-subset datasets indicated that sequencing was incomplete. Estimated clonotype richness was generally larger for naive than for memory subsets. Clonotypes shared by all four sorted-subset donors showed higher generation probabilities than non-shared clonotypes. When several donors were compared, the shared fraction of clonotypes was about 5% for naive CD4, around 3.5% for naive CD8, 2.3% for memory CD4, and 0.3% to 0.5% for memory CD8. Because the study included a small number of donors, the genetic and exposure-history diversity represented was limited. Sampling was restricted to blood, and TCR repertoires in tissue are likely to differ from TCR repertoires in blood.

The sequence derives from a young man in good health. Some clones in this sample may be carry-over from other donors' samples. Sequencing was carried out using naive CD4+ T cells from PBMCs. The cell subset or site label, as the study defines it: CD45RA+ positively selected. The chain is assembled from TRBV29-1 and TRBJ1-5; TRBD1 fits 9 bases in the junction. The DNA sequence follows: TGCAGCGTATTAACAGGGGGCTTCAATCAGCCCCAGCATTTT. This translates into CSVLTGGFNQPQHF.